The T cell receptor (beta chain) described here comes from a study of cytomegalovirus exposure and HLA in healthy donors. Study-wide points: In a later analysis, across HLA loci, associated TCR counts were highest for DRB1, lowest for HLA-C. Earlier results showed most TCR beta V segments being productive about 90% or about 30% of the time.

The J segment lost 15 bases and the V segment lost 2 bases, leaving 12 bases of the junction unmatched. In germline, CDR1 is GTSNPN, CDR2 SVGIG (reference sequence). The length of the CDR3 is 13 residues. Both 60 Vbeta primers and 13 Jbeta primers went into the PCR. Authors' analysis steps: Later, 80 million or so unique TCR beta chains were counted in an analysis, and approximately 10 million of them were shared. Generated by immunoSEQ multiplex PCR, the TCRdb table keeps only in-frame clones and is missing some. That table supplies the V and J calls and clone size; D and trimming were determined from the DNA. The table has more than 15,000 clones, under 90% seen once. Regarding this clone: Its specificity is unknown.

The chain uses TRBV30 and TRBJ1-4; 7 nucleotides agree with TRBD1. The sequence was collected from a human donor in good health. Sequencing input: PBMCs. The CDR3 sequence is CAWSPTVQGSVFF. CDR3 DNA: TGTGCCTGGAGTCCTACGGTACAGGGGTCGGTGTTTTTT.